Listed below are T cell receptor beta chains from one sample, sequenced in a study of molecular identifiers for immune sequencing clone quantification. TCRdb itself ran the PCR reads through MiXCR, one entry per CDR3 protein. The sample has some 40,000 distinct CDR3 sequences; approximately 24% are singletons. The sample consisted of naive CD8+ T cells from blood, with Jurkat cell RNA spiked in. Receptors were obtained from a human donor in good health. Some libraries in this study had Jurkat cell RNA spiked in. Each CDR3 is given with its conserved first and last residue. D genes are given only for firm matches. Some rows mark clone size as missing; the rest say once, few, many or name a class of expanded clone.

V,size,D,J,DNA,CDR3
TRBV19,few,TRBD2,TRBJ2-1,TGTGCCAGTAAAACCGGGGGGAATGAGCAGTTCTTC,CASKTGGNEQFF
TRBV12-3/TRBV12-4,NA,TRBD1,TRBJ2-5,TGTGCCAGCAGTTCCCCCCGGACAGGTCAAGAGACCCAGTACTTC,CASSSPRTGQETQYF
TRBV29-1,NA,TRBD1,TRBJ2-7,TGCACCGTTGAAAGTTGGGGGACAGGGGTGTACGAGCAGTACTTC,CTVESWGTGVYEQYF
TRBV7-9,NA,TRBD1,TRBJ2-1,TGTGCCAGCAGCTTGGGGACAGGGGTTTACAATGAGCAGTTCTTC,CASSLGTGVYNEQFF
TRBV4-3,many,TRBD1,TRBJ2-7,TGCGCCAGCAGCCATAGTCAGGGGGCAGGTGAGCAGTACTTC,CASSHSQGAGEQYF
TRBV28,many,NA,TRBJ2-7,TGTGCCAGCAGTCTCGGGACCCGGGTTGAGCAGTACTTC,CASSLGTRVEQYF
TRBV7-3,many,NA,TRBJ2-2,TGTGCCAGCAGAAGTGGTTACACCGGGGAGCTGTTTTTT,CASRSGYTGELFF
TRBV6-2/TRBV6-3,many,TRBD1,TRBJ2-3,TGTGCCAGCAGTCAGCACGGACAGGGCGGTGATACGCAGTATTTT,CASSQHGQGGDTQYF
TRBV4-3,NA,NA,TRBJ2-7,TGCGCCAGCAGCCAAGATTCTCGGGGTGGGTACGAGCAGTACTTC,CASSQDSRGGYEQYF
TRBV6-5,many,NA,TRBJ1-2,TGTGCCATCCCCTCCAGGGCGAACTATGGCTACACCTTC,CAIPSRANYGYTF
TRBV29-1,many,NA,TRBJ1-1,TGCAGCGTGCACCTCAGGGCGAGGGGCACTGAAGCTTTCTTT,CSVHLRARGTEAFF
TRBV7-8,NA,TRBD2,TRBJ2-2,TGTGCCAGCAGCTTAAGTGGTAGCGGGGCCTCAACCGGGGAGCTGTTTTTT,CASSLSGSGASTGELFF
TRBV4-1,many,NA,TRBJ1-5,TGCGCCAGCAGCCAAGCGCAAAGTTTCCGAGCGGGCAATCAGCCCCAGCATTTT,CASSQAQSFRAGNQPQHF
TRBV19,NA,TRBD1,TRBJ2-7,TGTGCCAGTAGTATAGGTACGGGACAGACCTACGAGCAGTACTTC,CASSIGTGQTYEQYF